The entry below gives a single T cell receptor (beta chain) sequence along with its context. Trimming removed 4 bases from V and 6 bases from J, with 13 bases in between. Per germline, CDR1 SGHDT and CDR2 YYEEEE. The CDR3 loop spans 13 amino acids. In the study's own analysis: Researchers report that nucleated cell counts were estimated from reference gene primer amplification. TCRdb keeps only in-frame clones here, not all; method: immunoSEQ multiplex PCR. The V and J calls and clone size come from that table; D and trimming were worked out from the DNA. Of roughly 68,000 clones in the sample, roughly 87% were seen once. This entry belongs to a study of blood T cell repertoires in COVID-19. On the study more broadly: Both acute and convalescent COVID-19 samples were obtained from the United States, Italy and Spain. Nucleic acid was either cDNA or gDNA, and it came from T cells, B-cell-depleted T cells, or PBMCs.

The clonotype originates from a man aged 45-65 years with acute or convalescent COVID-19. Material: peripheral blood. This chain joins TRBV5-6 and TRBJ1-1; D is unclear. Here the CDR3 reads CASSLPHGAEAFF. CDR3 DNA: TGTGCCAGCAGCCTTCCCCACGGGGCTGAAGCTTTCTTT.